This entry lists 9 T cell receptor beta chains sequenced from one sample in a study of vaccination and CD4 T cells after COVID-19. Each CDR3 protein gets one entry after TCRdb re-called the PCR reads with MiXCR. The table records about 18,000 distinct CDR3 sequences, approximately 65% of them present only once. The material sequenced was CD4+ T cells from blood, taken before SARS-CoV-2 vaccination. The receptor set was obtained from a human donor who had recovered from COVID-19.

This chain links TRBV28 with TRBJ2-7, with 10 bases fitting TRBD2. The J call may be incorrect, as the DNA end agrees better with TRBJ2-5. The CDR3 runs 14 residues. The germline CDR1 and CDR2 sequences are MDHEN and SYDVKM. CDR3 amino acids: CASGSGRGRETQYF. Written as DNA, the CDR3 is TGTGCCAGCGGCAGCGGGAGGGGGAGAGAGACCCAGTACTTC.

This clonotype was found a few times. J is TRBJ2-2 and V is TRBV27, with 12 bases aligning to TRBD1. The CDR3 loop spans 15 amino acids. CDR1 is MNHEY and CDR2 is SMNVEV in the germline V gene (reference sequence). After removal of 4 bases from V and 8 bases from J, the junction contained 5 bases not matched to a gene. CDR3 bases: TGTGCCAGCAGTTCAGGGACAGGGGGCAGGGGGGAGCTGTTTTTT. Residues: CASSSGTGGRGELFF.

The chain links TRBV2 to TRBJ2-5; D may match TRBD1 or TRBD2 (7 bases each). The germline CDR1 and CDR2 sequences are SNHLY and FYNNEI. The CDR3 is 15 residues long. V dropped 6 bases and J dropped 5 bases, with 19 bases sitting between them. CDR3 coding DNA: TGTGCCAGCAGGGACCCAGGGGGAGGGAAGGAGACCCAGTACTTC. Translation: CASRDPGGGKETQYF.

This CDR3 reads CASSYVWAGGDTEAFF. As DNA, the CDR3 is TGTGCCAGCAGTTACGTCTGGGCGGGTGGGGACACTGAAGCTTTCTTT. The chain recombines TRBV6-5 with TRBJ1-1; D unclear. Looked up from germline, CDR1 is MNHEY and CDR2 is SVGAGI. The V end was cut by 2 bases, the J end by 3 bases, with 16 bases between. The CDR3 runs to 16 residues.

This rearrangement joins TRBV12-3 or TRBV12-4 to TRBJ1-2; 7 nucleotides line up with TRBD1. The ends lost 6 bases at V and 2 bases at J; junction bases unmatched: 3. The CDR3 has 13 amino acids. The CDR3 spells CASSWDRNYGYTF. CDR3 coding DNA: TGTGCCAGCAGCTGGGACAGAAACTATGGCTACACCTTC.

This clonotype has more than one count but fewer than ten. The chain carries TRBV20-1 and TRBJ2-7, with 10 nucleotides matching TRBD1. J gave up 0 bases and V 1 base, and 15 bases lay outside the gene matches. Looked up from germline, CDR1 is DFQATT and CDR2 is SNEGSKA (reference sequence). The CDR3 extends over 19 amino acids. The CDR3 reads CSARGPGTGVSRSSYEQYF. The CDR3 DNA is TGCAGTGCTAGAGGACCCGGGACAGGGGTATCTAGGAGCTCCTACGAGCAGTACTTC.

The chain is built from TRBV19 and TRBJ2-1, with D possibly TRBD2 on 6 matching bases. V lost 5 bases, J lost 0 bases, and 14 bases lay in between. Per the germline V gene, CDR1 is LNHDA and CDR2 is SQIVND (reference sequence). The CDR3 is 16 residues long. CDR3 sequence reads: CASSLSSASSYNEQFF. The CDR3 region has the DNA TGTGCCAGTAGTTTATCTAGCGCCAGCTCCTACAATGAGCAGTTCTTC.

V is TRBV19 and J is TRBJ1-5; 10 bases are a match to TRBD1. The CDR3 is 15 amino acids. V was pared by 4 bases and J by 6 bases, with 6 bases of the junction left unmatched. CDR1 and CDR2 from the germline V gene are LNHDA and SQIVND (reference sequence). CDR3: CASSTRDRGVQPQHF. In DNA, the CDR3 is TGTGCCAGTAGTACGCGGGACAGGGGAGTTCAGCCCCAGCATTTT. The variable domain in full, with the rest retrieved from reference TRBV19 and TRBJ1-5, is DGGITQSPKYLFRKEGQNVTLSCEQNLNHDAMYWYRQDPGQGLRLIYYSQIVNDFQKGDIAEGYSVSREKKESFPLTVTSAQKNPTAFYLCASSTRDRGVQPQHFGDGTRLSIL.

The gene calls are TRBV10-3 and TRBJ2-5; 10 bases map to TRBD1. Germline lookup yields CDR1 ENHRY and CDR2 SYGVKD. J gave up 5 bases and V 6 bases, and 3 bases lay outside the gene matches. The CDR3 spans 13 residues. CDR3 nucleotides: TGTGCCATCAGCCGGGACAGGGGTGAGACCCAGTACTTC. The encoded protein is CAISRDRGETQYF.